This T cell receptor beta chain was captured by sequencing in a study of T cell responses to AZD1222 COVID-19 vaccine. Study-wide results and limits: Clonal diversity was possibly underestimated, and white British individuals and females predominated among donors. Dominant at 160-218 and 743-854, vaccine-associated CD4 TCRs also spanned spike.

The count of this clone is one. Antigen: not known. Likely a read error: the CDR3 ends without its conserved phenylalanine or tryptophan. It is unclear where the CDR3 begins or ends on the DNA, so no DNA is shown, and the CDR3 is as TCRdb lists it. Only in-frame clones appear in the TCRdb table, and some are missing; sequencing was by immunoSEQ multiplex PCR. This table holds 150,000 to 200,000 clones, just under 90% found once. Looked up from germline, CDR1 is SGHDT and CDR2 is YYEEEE. The CDR3 length equals 9 residues, ends included. The sequence came from an adult in good health. V and J are TRBV5-6 and TRBJ1-4; TRBD1, the table's D call, lacks a check against the DNA. The sample here was peripheral blood, taken on day 0 of AZD1222 vaccination. CDR3 protein: CASSIRDSD.